A single sample gave rise to the 3 T cell receptor beta chains below, sequenced in a study of cytomegalovirus exposure and HLA in healthy donors. 13 Jbeta primers and 60 Vbeta primers were used for the PCR. Using immunoSEQ multiplex PCR, the repertoire was profiled, and TCRdb retains in-frame clones only, with some absent. The sample table includes approximately 110,000 clones. Sequencing was performed on PBMCs. These receptors all come from a man aged 25-45 years in good health and CMV-seronegative.

The J gene is TRBJ2-1, the V gene TRBV5-4, with TRBD1 matching over 9 bases. CDR1 is SGHNT, CDR2 YYREEE, per germline (reference sequence). The CDR3 runs 14 residues. Trimming cost V 4 bases and J 6 bases; bases outside gene matches: 5. The CDR3 nucleotides are TGTGCCAGCAGCCCCGGGACAGGGATCAATGAGCAGTTCTTC. Amino acid sequence: CASSPGTGINEQFF.

The rearrangement links TRBV6-5 to TRBJ2-5; D is possibly TRBD1 (6 bases). The germline V gene encodes CDR1 MNHEY and CDR2 SVGAGI. The CDR3 totals 13 residues. The ends were cut back, 5 bases at V and 6 bases at J, with 13 bases in the middle. The CDR3 loop is CASSGQGQKTQYF. In nucleotides, the CDR3 is TGTGCCAGCAGTGGTCAGGGGCAAAAGACCCAGTACTTC.

The gene calls are TRBV19 and TRBJ2-1, with 13 bases identical to TRBD2. The CDR3 has 20 residues. Germline V gives CDR1 LNHDA, CDR2 SQIVND (reference sequence). Losses at the gene ends were 1 base for V and 1 base for J; bases not matched to a gene: 10. CDR3 protein: CASSIASLAGGRGSYNEQFF. CDR3 nucleotides: TGTGCCAGTAGTATAGCCTCACTAGCGGGGGGGCGAGGGTCCTACAATGAGCAGTTCTTC.